Shown below are 23 T cell receptor beta chains from a single sample sequenced in a study of liver allograft versus peripheral blood T cells. Study in general: Graft-liver T cell receptor repertoires were compared against recipient peripheral blood repertoires.

One entry per CDR3 protein, called by TCRdb with MiXCR from the reads. Among some 9,000 distinct CDR3 sequences listed, under 20% were seen once. The receptors were gathered from a human patient who had a liver transplant. Some of the T cells may derive from the graft donor.

This clonotype is labeled as medium-sized. The chain uses TRBV19 and TRBJ1-3; perhaps TRBD1 as D (5 bases). Germline V gives CDR1 LNHDA, CDR2 SQIVND (reference sequence). This CDR3 has 16 residues. V lost 3 bases and J lost 3, with 15 bases in between. The CDR3 loop reads CASSMPRVYRGNTIYF. CDR3 sequence (DNA): TGTGCCAGTAGTATGCCCAGGGTGTATCGTGGAAACACCATATATTTT.

The chain recombines TRBV27 with TRBJ2-7; D assignment may be TRBD1 or TRBD2 (6 bases each). With 0 bases removed from V and 2 bases from J, the gap between germline ends came to 11 bases. Germline V gene sequence: CDR1 MNHEY, CDR2 SMNVEV (reference sequence). CDR3 size: 15 residues. Written as DNA, the CDR3 is TGTGCCAGCAGTTTATCGGGGGGCCTTACCTACGAGCAGTACTTC. It is translated as CASSLSGGLTYEQYF.

In its sample, this clonotype was seen a few times. This sequence joins TRBV6-5 and TRBJ1-5; D uncertain. V was pared by 3 bases and J by 10 bases, with 13 bases between. Germline V lookup: CDR1 MNHEY, CDR2 SVGAGI. CDR3 length: 13 amino acids. As DNA, the CDR3 is TGTGCCAGCAGTTATACGGGTGGCCAACCCCAGCATTTT. Translated, it gives CASSYTGGQPQHF.

This clonotype came up many times. The J gene is TRBJ2-1, the V gene TRBV7-9; 7 bases align to TRBD2. V shed 1 base, J shed 6 bases, and the junction held 6 bases outside the gene matches. Per germline, CDR1 SEHNR and CDR2 FQNEAQ (reference sequence). This CDR3 region has 15 residues. The DNA for the CDR3 is TGTGCCAGCAGCTTAGGGACTAGGGCCTTCAATGAGCAGTTCTTC. Its protein product is CASSLGTRAFNEQFF.

The chain couples TRBV5-5 to TRBJ1-2, with D unresolved. V was shortened by 0 bases and J by 4 bases, with 13 bases between the two germline ends. Per germline, CDR1 SGHKS and CDR2 YYEKEE (reference sequence). This CDR3 is built from 15 residues. CDR3 in amino acids: CASSLGSSTVYGYTF. In nucleotides, the CDR3 is TGTGCCAGCAGCTTGGGATCCTCTACCGTCTATGGCTACACCTTC.

In this sample, this clonotype is medium-sized (0.01 to 0.1%). J is TRBJ1-1 and V is TRBV19; possible D gene TRBD1, 6 bases. Per the germline V gene, CDR1 is LNHDA and CDR2 is SQIVND (reference sequence). Trimming pared 7 bases from V and 6 bases from J, leaving 9 bases between. This CDR3 comprises 11 residues. The CDR3 loop is CASKGVSEAFF. Written as DNA, the CDR3 is TGTGCCAGTAAGGGGGTCTCTGAAGCTTTCTTT.

By share, this clonotype counts as medium-sized. V is TRBV18 and J is TRBJ1-1, with D perhaps matching TRBD1 (5 bases). The CDR3 consists of 16 residues. Germline CDR1 and CDR2: KGHSH and LQKENI. Trimming shortened V by 3 bases and J by 3 bases, and 17 bases separated the two germline ends. The CDR3 sequence: CASSPGRGEEDTEAFF. CDR3 bases: TGTGCCAGCTCACCCGGAAGGGGAGAGGAGGACACTGAAGCTTTCTTT.

CDR3 loop: CQTGRLQPQHF. The CDR3 DNA follows: TGTCAGACAGGGCGGCTTCAGCCCCAGCATTTT. The chain uses TRBV24-1 and TRBJ1-5, with 7 bases identical to TRBD1. This CDR3 is 11 amino acids long. Germline assignment: CDR1 KGHDR and CDR2 SFDVKD.

V and J are TRBV5-6 and TRBJ2-7, with TRBD2 matching 9 bases. The V gene's germline CDR1 is SGHDT and CDR2 YYEEEE. Trimming took 5 bases from V and 2 from J; bases not matched to a gene: 2. The CDR3 totals 13 residues. The CDR3 nucleotides read TGTGCCAGCAGGGCGGGGGGGGCCTACGAGCAGTACTTC. Its translation: CASRAGGAYEQYF. The complete variable domain, with remaining parts taken from reference TRBV5-6 and TRBJ2-7, reads DAGVTQSPTHLIKTRGQQVTLRCSPKSGHDTVSWYQQALGQGPQFIFQYYEEEERQRGNFPDRFSGHQFPNYSSELNVNALLLGDSALYLCASRAGGAYEQYFGPGTRLTVT.

This clonotype was seen many times. The V gene is TRBV5-6, the J gene TRBJ2-7; 7 bases map to TRBD1. Germline assignment: CDR1 SGHDT and CDR2 YYEEEE. This CDR3 comprises 15 residues. V was pared by 4 bases and J by 3 bases, with 10 bases of the junction left unmatched. In nucleotides, the CDR3 is TGTGCCAGCAGCCCTGGACAGGTCACCTTCTACGAGCAGTACTTC. It specifies CASSPGQVTFYEQYF.

This clonotype is medium-sized (0.01 to 0.1%) within its sample. CDR3 DNA: TGTGCCAGTAGTAAAACCGGGACTTCTAAAGCTTTCTTT. As protein: CASSKTGTSKAFF. The rearrangement uses TRBV19 and TRBJ1-1; TRBD1 might be the D (5 bases). The CDR3 consists of 13 residues. Germline values: CDR1 LNHDA, CDR2 SQIVND (reference sequence). The germline V and J ends were trimmed by 4 bases and 9 bases, with 15 bases remaining between them.

This clonotype was picked up a small number of times. The CDR3 region is CASSEKAGPGTEAFF. For the CDR3, the DNA is TGTGCCAGCAGTGAAAAGGCCGGGCCGGGGACTGAAGCTTTCTTT. The V call is TRBV6-1, the J call TRBJ1-1; no reliable D call. Germline V gene sequence: CDR1 MNHNS, CDR2 SASEGT. The CDR3 runs 15 residues. With 2 bases removed from V and 5 bases from J, the gap between germline ends came to 15 bases.

This clonotype was observed many times. The chain has TRBV12-3 or TRBV12-4 and TRBJ1-1; D might be TRBD1 (5 bases). V was clipped by 3 bases and J by 4 bases, with 9 bases between them. This CDR3 is built from 13 residues. Here the CDR3 DNA reads TGTGCCAGCAGTTTGGGGGGGACCACTGAAGCTTTCTTT. Translation gives CASSLGGTTEAFF.

This clonotype was detected only a few times. This sequence joins TRBV12-5 and TRBJ1-2; maybe TRBD1 (5 bases). CDR3 length equals 13 residues. Trimming stripped 6 bases from V and 7 bases from J, with 15 bases between. The germline gives CDR1 LGHNT, CDR2 FRNRAP. The CDR3 loop reads CASGWGNGGGYTF. The CDR3 nucleotides are TGTGCTAGTGGCTGGGGAAACGGGGGTGGCTACACCTTC.

This clonotype was found a few times. The chain links TRBV27 to TRBJ1-2, with D unclear. Trimming cost V 5 bases and J 4 bases, with 14 bases left between them. Germline V gene lookup returns CDR1 MNHEY and CDR2 SMNVEV (reference sequence). The CDR3 is made up of 14 amino acids. The CDR3 protein is CASSPVGGFYGYTF. CDR3 bases: TGTGCCAGCAGTCCCGTGGGAGGATTCTATGGCTACACCTTC.

CDR3 nucleotide sequence: TGCGCCACCCGGCGGGGGGCCCTCTCTGGGGCCAACGTCCTGACTTTC. Translating it yields CATRRGALSGANVLTF. The chain employs TRBV10-2 and TRBJ2-6, with 8 bases that match TRBD2. There are 16 residues in the CDR3. After removal of 10 bases from V and 0 bases from J, the junction contained 8 bases not matched to a gene. The germline CDR1 and CDR2 sequences are WSHSY and SAAADI.

As regards this clonotype: With a much larger clone just one base away, this may be a read error. This chain connects TRBV7-9 to TRBJ1-1, with unresolved D. CDR1 is SEHNR and CDR2 is FQNEAQ in the germline V gene (reference sequence). The V gene lost 2 bases and the J gene lost 8 bases, with 15 bases spanning the gap. The CDR3 spans 14 residues. This chain's CDR3 is CASSLIGEDIEAFF. The CDR3 bases are TGTGCCAGCAGCTTAATTGGGGAAGATATCGAAGCTTTCTTT.

Points on this clonotype: One base away lies a much larger clone, so this may be a sequencing read error. The V call is TRBV5-4, the J call TRBJ1-1; possibly TRBD1 for D (5 bases). With 0 bases removed from V and 3 bases from J, the gap between germline ends came to 12 bases. The CDR3 extends over 15 amino acids. Germline assignment: CDR1 SGHNT and CDR2 YYREEE (reference sequence). CDR3 sequence: CASSLGGSGHTEAFF. In DNA form, the CDR3 reads TGTGCCAGCAGCTTGGGGGGCAGCGGGCACACTGAAGCTTTCTTT.

The chain recombines TRBV27 with TRBJ2-7, with D possibly matching TRBD1 (5 bases). The CDR3 spans 13 residues. Trimming pared 4 bases from V and 2 bases from J, leaving 9 bases between. Germline assignment: CDR1 MNHEY and CDR2 SMNVEV (reference sequence). The CDR3 DNA sequence: TGTGCCAGCAGTTACAGGTCCCCCTACGAGCAGTACTTC. Translated: CASSYRSPYEQYF.

This clonotype was counted only a few times. The chain links TRBV19 to TRBJ2-7; D may be TRBD1 (5 bases). V was pared by 4 bases and J by 0 bases, with 7 bases between. Per the germline V gene, CDR1 is LNHDA and CDR2 is SQIVND (reference sequence). The CDR3 covers 13 residues. CDR3 coding DNA: TGTGCCAGTAGTAAGGACATCTCCTACGAGCAGTACTTC. Translated, it gives CASSKDISYEQYF.

The rearrangement links TRBV12-3 or TRBV12-4 to TRBJ1-1; D gene uncertain. CDR3 length: 14 residues. Deletions cut 4 bases from V and 0 bases from J, with 9 bases between. CDR3 region: CASSWGELNTEAFF. The CDR3 nucleotides are TGTGCCAGCAGTTGGGGTGAATTGAACACTGAAGCTTTCTTT.

This clonotype was seen only a few times. This rearrangement joins TRBV15 to TRBJ1-2; D is uncertain. The V gene lost 5 bases and the J gene lost 3 bases, with 13 bases spanning the gap. This CDR3 contains 14 residues. CDR1 LNHNV and CDR2 YYDKDF come from the germline V gene (reference sequence). The CDR3 DNA sequence: TGTGCCACCAGCCCGAGCCCGTCGGACTATGGCTACACCTTC. Translating it yields CATSPSPSDYGYTF. The whole variable domain, remainder taken from reference TRBV15 and TRBJ1-2, is DAMVIQNPRYQVTQFGKPVTLSCSQTLNHNVMYWYQQKSSQAPKLLFHYYDKDFNNEADTPDNFQSRRPNTSFCFLDIRSPGLGDTAMYLCATSPSPSDYGYTFGSGTRLTVV.

This rearrangement joins TRBV14 to TRBJ1-3; 7 bases align to TRBD1. The CDR3 is 19 amino acids. The J segment lost 0 bases and the V segment lost 1 base, leaving 12 bases of the junction unmatched. Germline CDR1 and CDR2: SGHDN and FVKESK. The chain's CDR3 is CASSQGQGFNPLSGNTIYF. The CDR3 DNA reads as TGTGCCAGCAGCCAAGGACAGGGCTTTAATCCACTCTCTGGAAACACCATATATTTT.